Listed below are T cell receptor beta chains from one sample, sequenced in a study of cytomegalovirus exposure and HLA in healthy donors. TCRdb's table, derived via immunoSEQ multiplex PCR, lists solely in-frame clones and lacks some. This table holds approximately 160,000 clones, about three quarters found once. Sequencing was done on a sample of PBMCs. These receptors were collected from a woman aged 25 to 39 in good health and CMV-seropositive. Both conserved end residues are part of each CDR3. Each record gives: CDR3 DNA, CDR3 protein, J gene, clone size, D gene, V gene, CDR3 length. A D gene is named only where the DNA matches it firmly. Rows give clone size only sometimes, using once, few, many, or a class for an expanded clone.

cdr3_nt: TGCGCCAGCCCGGGAGGAGGGACGAACACCGGGGAGCTGTTTTTT
cdr3_aa: CASPGGGTNTGELFF
j_call: TRBJ2-2
clone_size: -
d_call: TRBD2
v_call: TRBV5-1
cdr3_length: 15

cdr3_nt: TGTGCCAGCAGTTACTCGAGACTTCAAGAGACCCAGTACTTC
cdr3_aa: CASSYSRLQETQYF
j_call: TRBJ2-5
clone_size: -
d_call: -
v_call: TRBV6-5
cdr3_length: 14

cdr3_nt: TGTGCCAGCAGCCTCGCCGGGGGGCCAAACAATGAGCAGTTCTTC
cdr3_aa: CASSLAGGPNNEQFF
j_call: TRBJ2-1
clone_size: -
d_call: -
v_call: TRBV7-9
cdr3_length: 15

cdr3_nt: TGTGCCAGCAGTTCGGTAGCGGGAGCTCGAGAGACCCAGTACTTC
cdr3_aa: CASSSVAGARETQYF
j_call: TRBJ2-5
clone_size: -
d_call: TRBD2
v_call: TRBV27
cdr3_length: 15

cdr3_nt: TGCAGCGTTGGAGGAGGGTTGGGTGAGACCCAGTACTTC
cdr3_aa: CSVGGGLGETQYF
j_call: TRBJ2-5
clone_size: -
d_call: -
v_call: TRBV29-1
cdr3_length: 13

cdr3_nt: TGTGCCAGCAGTCCAGCGGGAGCCACCGGGGAGCTGTTTTTT
cdr3_aa: CASSPAGATGELFF
j_call: TRBJ2-2
clone_size: -
d_call: TRBD2
v_call: TRBV6-6
cdr3_length: 14

cdr3_nt: TGTGCTACGTCGCGGGAGCTCTACAATGAGCAGTTCTTC
cdr3_aa: CATSRELYNEQFF
j_call: TRBJ2-1
clone_size: -
d_call: TRBD2
v_call: TRBV2
cdr3_length: 13

cdr3_nt: TGTGCCAGCAGCTTTTCGGCAGGGGCAGACCAGCCCCAGCATTTT
cdr3_aa: CASSFSAGADQPQHF
j_call: TRBJ1-5
clone_size: -
d_call: -
v_call: TRBV11-2
cdr3_length: 15

cdr3_nt: TGTGCCAGCAGTGAAGGGCGGGCGGGAGGACCCTACGAGCAGTACTTC
cdr3_aa: CASSEGRAGGPYEQYF
j_call: TRBJ2-7
clone_size: -
d_call: TRBD2
v_call: TRBV6-1
cdr3_length: 16

cdr3_nt: TGTGCCAGTAGTATTGGGGCAAATAACTATGGCTACACCTTC
cdr3_aa: CASSIGANNYGYTF
j_call: TRBJ1-2
clone_size: few
d_call: -
v_call: TRBV19
cdr3_length: 14

cdr3_nt: TGTGCCAGCAGCCCTAGCGTCGCAGGGGGGAACTATGGCTACACCTTC
cdr3_aa: CASSPSVAGGNYGYTF
j_call: TRBJ1-2
clone_size: -
d_call: TRBD1
v_call: TRBV7-8
cdr3_length: 16

cdr3_nt: TGCGCAATAGGACAGGCAGGAGCCTACAATGAGCAGTTCTTC
cdr3_aa: CAIGQAGAYNEQFF
j_call: TRBJ2-1
clone_size: -
d_call: TRBD1
v_call: TRBV10-2
cdr3_length: 14

cdr3_nt: TGTGCCTGGAGTATAGTAGCGGGGCTATCCTACGAGCAGTACTTC
cdr3_aa: CAWSIVAGLSYEQYF
j_call: TRBJ2-7
clone_size: -
d_call: TRBD2
v_call: TRBV30
cdr3_length: 15

cdr3_nt: TGTGCCTGGAGTGTACGGGGGGATCAGCCCCAGCATTTT
cdr3_aa: CAWSVRGDQPQHF
j_call: TRBJ1-5
clone_size: once
d_call: -
v_call: TRBV30
cdr3_length: 13

cdr3_nt: TGTGCCAGCAGCTTTATAGGGGGCTATAGCGGGGAGCTGTTTTTT
cdr3_aa: CASSFIGGYSGELFF
j_call: TRBJ2-2
clone_size: -
d_call: TRBD1
v_call: TRBV11-1
cdr3_length: 15

cdr3_nt: TGTGCCAGCAGCTTAGCGGCCGGGTTCTACGACGAGCAGTACTTC
cdr3_aa: CASSLAAGFYDEQYF
j_call: TRBJ2-7
clone_size: -
d_call: -
v_call: TRBV7-2
cdr3_length: 15

cdr3_nt: TGTGCCAGCAGTCGCCAGGGTTCCTACGAGCAGTACTTC
cdr3_aa: CASSRQGSYEQYF
j_call: TRBJ2-7
clone_size: -
d_call: -
v_call: TRBV6-1
cdr3_length: 13

cdr3_nt: TGTGCCAGCAGGGTGGGGGAGGGATACGAGCAGTACTTC
cdr3_aa: CASRVGEGYEQYF
j_call: TRBJ2-7
clone_size: -
d_call: -
v_call: TRBV12-1
cdr3_length: 13

cdr3_nt: TGTGCCTGGAGTCGGGCAGGGATAAACTATGGCTACACCTTC
cdr3_aa: CAWSRAGINYGYTF
j_call: TRBJ1-2
clone_size: -
d_call: -
v_call: TRBV30
cdr3_length: 14

cdr3_nt: TGCGCCAGCAGCTTGGGGCCGACCTACGAGCAGTACTTC
cdr3_aa: CASSLGPTYEQYF
j_call: TRBJ2-7
clone_size: -
d_call: -
v_call: TRBV5-1
cdr3_length: 13